This T cell receptor (beta chain) was sequenced for a study of PD-1 blockade in classical Hodgkin lymphoma. Study-level background: Intravenous nivolumab at 3 mg/kg was given to patients every 2 weeks. Findings and caveats of the study: Whatever underlies the repertoire differences (possibly disease activity or prior therapy) remains undefined. In CD4+ cells, TCR diversity went up significantly by C4D1, but in CD8+ cells it did not.

Exposure to brentuximab vedotin varied, and each patient had relapsed following autologous stem cell transplantation. About this clone itself: The antigen is unknown.

Germline V gene sequence: CDR1 SGHTA, CDR2 FQGNSA. V was clipped by 1 base and J by 2 bases; unmatched bases: 1. The CDR3 loop spans 15 amino acids. Repertoires were generated with immunoSEQ multiplex PCR, while TCRdb's copy carries only in-frame clones and drops some. The sample contains about 11,000 clones, more than 75% of which appear only once. The chain carries TRBV7-2 and TRBJ2-7, with 11 bases matching TRBD2. The material was peripheral blood mononuclear cells (PBMCs), obtained at baseline. The TCR sequence derives from a human donor with classical Hodgkin lymphoma. The CDR3 DNA sequence: TGTGCCAGCAGCTTAGAACTAGCGGGAGCCTACGAGCAGTACTTC. This codes for CASSLELAGAYEQYF.